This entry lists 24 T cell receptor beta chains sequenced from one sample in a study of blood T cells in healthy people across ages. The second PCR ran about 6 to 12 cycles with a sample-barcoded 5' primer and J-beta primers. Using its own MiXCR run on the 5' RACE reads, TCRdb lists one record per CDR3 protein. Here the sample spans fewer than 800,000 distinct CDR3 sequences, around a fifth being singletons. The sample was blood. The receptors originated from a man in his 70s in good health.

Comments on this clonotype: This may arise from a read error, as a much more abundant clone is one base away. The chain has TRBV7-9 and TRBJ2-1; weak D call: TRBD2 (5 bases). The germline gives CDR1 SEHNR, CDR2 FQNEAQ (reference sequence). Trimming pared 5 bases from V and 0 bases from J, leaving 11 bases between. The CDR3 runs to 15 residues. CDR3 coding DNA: TGTGCCAGCAGCGTTAGCGAGAGCTCCTACAATGAGCAGTTCTTC. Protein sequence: CASSVSESSYNEQFF.

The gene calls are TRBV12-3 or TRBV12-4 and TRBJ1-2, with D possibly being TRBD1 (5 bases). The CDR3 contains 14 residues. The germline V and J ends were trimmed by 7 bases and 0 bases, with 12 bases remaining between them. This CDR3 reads CASTSGRTNYGYTF. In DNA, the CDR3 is TGTGCCAGCACCTCAGGGCGGACTAACTATGGCTACACCTTC.

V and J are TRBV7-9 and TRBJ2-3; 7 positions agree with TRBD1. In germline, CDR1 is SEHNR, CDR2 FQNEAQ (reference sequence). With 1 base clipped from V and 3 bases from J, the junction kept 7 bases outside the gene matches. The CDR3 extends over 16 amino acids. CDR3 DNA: TGTGCCAGCAGCTTAGGATGGGACAGTCTAACAGATACGCAGTATTTT. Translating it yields CASSLGWDSLTDTQYF.

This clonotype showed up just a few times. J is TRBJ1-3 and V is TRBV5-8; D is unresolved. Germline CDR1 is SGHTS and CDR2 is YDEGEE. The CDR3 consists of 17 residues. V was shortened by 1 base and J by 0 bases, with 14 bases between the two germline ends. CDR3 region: CASSLTMDRSSGNTIYF. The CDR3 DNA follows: TGTGCCAGCAGCTTGACGATGGACCGTAGCTCTGGAAACACCATATATTTT.

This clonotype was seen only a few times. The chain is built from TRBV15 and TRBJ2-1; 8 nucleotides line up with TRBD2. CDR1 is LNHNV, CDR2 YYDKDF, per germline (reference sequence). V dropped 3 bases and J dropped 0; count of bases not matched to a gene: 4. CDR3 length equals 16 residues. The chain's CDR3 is CATSRMSGSSYNEQFF. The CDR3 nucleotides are TGTGCCACCAGCAGGATGAGCGGGAGCTCCTACAATGAGCAGTTCTTC. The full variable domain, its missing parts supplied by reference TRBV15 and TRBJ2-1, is DAMVIQNPRYQVTQFGKPVTLSCSQTLNHNVMYWYQQKSSQAPKLLFHYYDKDFNNEADTPDNFQSRRPNTSFCFLDIRSPGLGDTAMYLCATSRMSGSSYNEQFFGPGTRLTVL.

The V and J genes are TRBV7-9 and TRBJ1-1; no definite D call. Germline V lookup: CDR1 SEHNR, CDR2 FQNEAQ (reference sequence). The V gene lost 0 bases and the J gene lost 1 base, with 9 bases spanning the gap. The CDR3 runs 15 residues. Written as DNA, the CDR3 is TGTGCCAGCAGCTTAGCTTCGGGTCCGAACACTGAAGCTTTCTTT. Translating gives CASSLASGPNTEAFF.

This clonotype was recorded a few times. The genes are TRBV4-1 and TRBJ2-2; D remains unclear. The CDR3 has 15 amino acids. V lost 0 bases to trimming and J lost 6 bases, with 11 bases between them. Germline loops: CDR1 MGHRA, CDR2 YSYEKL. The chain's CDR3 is CASSQDFLGAGELFF. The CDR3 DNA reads TGCGCCAGCAGCCAAGATTTTCTAGGTGCCGGGGAGCTGTTTTTT.

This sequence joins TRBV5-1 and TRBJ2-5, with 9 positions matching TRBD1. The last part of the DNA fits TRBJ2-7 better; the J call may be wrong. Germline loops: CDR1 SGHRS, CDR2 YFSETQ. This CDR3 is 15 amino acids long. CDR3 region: CASSLGQGVPYEQYF. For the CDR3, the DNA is TGCGCCAGCAGCTTGGGACAGGGGGTACCCTACGAGCAGTACTTC.

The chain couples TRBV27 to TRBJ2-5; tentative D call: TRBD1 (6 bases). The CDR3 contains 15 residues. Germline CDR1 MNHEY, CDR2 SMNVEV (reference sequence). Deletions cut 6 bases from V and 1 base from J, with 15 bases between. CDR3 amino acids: CASSPRLDSQETQYF. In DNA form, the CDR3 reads TGTGCCAGCAGCCCCCGATTGGACAGCCAAGAGACCCAGTACTTC.

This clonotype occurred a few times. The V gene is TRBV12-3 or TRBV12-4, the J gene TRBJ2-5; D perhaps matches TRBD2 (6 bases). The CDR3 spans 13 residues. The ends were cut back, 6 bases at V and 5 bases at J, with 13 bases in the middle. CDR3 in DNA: TGTGCCAGCAGCAAACTAGCCGGGGAGACCCAGTACTTC. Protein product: CASSKLAGETQYF.

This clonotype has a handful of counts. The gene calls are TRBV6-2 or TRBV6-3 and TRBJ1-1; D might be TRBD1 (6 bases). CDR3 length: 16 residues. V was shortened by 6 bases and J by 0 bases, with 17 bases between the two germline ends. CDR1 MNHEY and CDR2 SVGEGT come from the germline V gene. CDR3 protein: CASSLRDTSLNTEAFF. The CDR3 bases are TGTGCCAGCAGCCTCCGGGACACATCCCTGAACACTGAAGCTTTCTTT.

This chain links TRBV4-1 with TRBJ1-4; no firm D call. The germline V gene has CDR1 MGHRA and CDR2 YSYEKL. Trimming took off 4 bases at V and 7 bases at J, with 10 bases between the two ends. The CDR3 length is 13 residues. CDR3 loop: CASSLHSPEKLFF. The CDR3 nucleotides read TGCGCCAGCAGCCTCCATAGCCCTGAAAAACTGTTTTTT.

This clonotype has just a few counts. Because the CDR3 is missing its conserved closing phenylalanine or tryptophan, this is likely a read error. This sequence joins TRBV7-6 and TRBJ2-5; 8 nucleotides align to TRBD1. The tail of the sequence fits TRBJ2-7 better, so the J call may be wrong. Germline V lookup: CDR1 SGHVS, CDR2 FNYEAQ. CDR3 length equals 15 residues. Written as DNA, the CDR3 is TGTGCCAGCAGCTTTTCTGACAGGGGTGCCTACGAGCAGTACCTC. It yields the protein CASSFSDRGAYEQYL.

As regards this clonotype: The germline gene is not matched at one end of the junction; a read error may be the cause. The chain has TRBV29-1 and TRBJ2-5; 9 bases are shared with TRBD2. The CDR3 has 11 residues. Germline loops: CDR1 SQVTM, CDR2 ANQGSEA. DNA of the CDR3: TGCAGCGGCGCCGGGACTAGCAACGAGTTCTTC. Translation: CSGAGTSNEFF.

The CDR3 DNA follows: TGTGCCAGCAGCCAAGGGACCTCAGGACCCCTCCACTTT. Protein: CASSQGTSGPLHF. The chain has TRBV3-1 and TRBJ1-6; no firm D call. Looked up from germline, CDR1 is LGHDT and CDR2 is YNNKEL (reference sequence). The CDR3 is 13 amino acids. The V end lost 1 base, the J end lost 12 bases, and 10 bases lay between the germline ends.

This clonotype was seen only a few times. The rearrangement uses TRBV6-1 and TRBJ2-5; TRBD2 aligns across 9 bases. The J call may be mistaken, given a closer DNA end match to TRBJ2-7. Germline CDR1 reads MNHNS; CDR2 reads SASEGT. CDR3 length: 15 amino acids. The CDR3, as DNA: TGTGCCAGCAGCCATAGCGGGAGTCGAATCTACGAGCAGTACTTC. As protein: CASSHSGSRIYEQYF.

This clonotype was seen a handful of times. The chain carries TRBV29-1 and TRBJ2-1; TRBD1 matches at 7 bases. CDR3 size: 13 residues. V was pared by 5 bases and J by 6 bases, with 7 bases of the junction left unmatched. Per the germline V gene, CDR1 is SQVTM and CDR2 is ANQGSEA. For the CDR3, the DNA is TGCAGCGTTCTTGGGACAGCCTTCAATGAGCAGTTCTTC. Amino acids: CSVLGTAFNEQFF.

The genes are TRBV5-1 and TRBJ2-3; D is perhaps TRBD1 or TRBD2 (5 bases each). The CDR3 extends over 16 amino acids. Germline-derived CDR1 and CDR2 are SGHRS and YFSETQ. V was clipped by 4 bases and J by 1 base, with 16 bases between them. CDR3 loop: CASSPLGARRTDTQYF. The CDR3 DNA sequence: TGCGCCAGCAGCCCCCTCGGGGCTCGTCGCACAGATACGCAGTATTTT. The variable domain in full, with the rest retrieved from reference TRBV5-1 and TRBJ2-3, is KAGVTQTPRYLIKTRGQQVTLSCSPISGHRSVSWYQQTPGQGLQFLFEYFSETQRNKGNFPGRFSGRQFSNSRSEMNVSTLELGDSALYLCASSPLGARRTDTQYFGPGTRLTVL.

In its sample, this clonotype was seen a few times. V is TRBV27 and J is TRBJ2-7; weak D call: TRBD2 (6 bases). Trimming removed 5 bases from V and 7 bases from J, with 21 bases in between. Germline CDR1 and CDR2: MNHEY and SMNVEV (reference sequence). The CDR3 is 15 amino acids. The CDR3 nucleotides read TGTGCCAGCAGTCTCCGGGAGACCAAGCTTTATGAGCAGTACTTC. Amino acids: CASSLRETKLYEQYF.

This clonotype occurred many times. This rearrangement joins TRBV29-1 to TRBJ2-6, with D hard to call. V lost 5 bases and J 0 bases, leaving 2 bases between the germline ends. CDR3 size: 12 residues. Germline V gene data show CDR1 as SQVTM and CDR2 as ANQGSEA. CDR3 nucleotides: TGCAGCGTTCTCTCTGGGGCCAACGTCCTGACTTTC. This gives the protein CSVLSGANVLTF.

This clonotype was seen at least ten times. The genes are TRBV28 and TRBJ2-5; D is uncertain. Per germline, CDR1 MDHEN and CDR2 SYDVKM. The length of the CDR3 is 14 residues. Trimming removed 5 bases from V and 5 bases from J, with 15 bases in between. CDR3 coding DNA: TGTGCCAGCAGTATGGGTGGATCCTTGGAGACCCAGTACTTC. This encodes CASSMGGSLETQYF.

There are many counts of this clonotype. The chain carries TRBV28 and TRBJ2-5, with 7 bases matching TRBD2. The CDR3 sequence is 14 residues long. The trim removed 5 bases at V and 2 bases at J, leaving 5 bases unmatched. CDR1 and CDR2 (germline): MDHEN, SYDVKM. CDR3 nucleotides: TGTGCCAGCAGTCCGCGGACTAGACAAGAGACCCAGTACTTC. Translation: CASSPRTRQETQYF.

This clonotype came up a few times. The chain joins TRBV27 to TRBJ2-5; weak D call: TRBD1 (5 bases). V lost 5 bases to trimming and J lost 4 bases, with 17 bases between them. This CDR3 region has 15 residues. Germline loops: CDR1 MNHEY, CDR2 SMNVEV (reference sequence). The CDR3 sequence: CASSRFLDTRETQYF. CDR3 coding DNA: TGTGCCAGCAGTCGATTCTTGGACACAAGAGAGACCCAGTACTTC.

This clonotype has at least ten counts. CDR3 bases: TGCGCCAGCAGCTTGGAGGCTAGCGGGACGACCTACGAGCAGTACTTC. Translated, it gives CASSLEASGTTYEQYF. The gene calls are TRBV5-1 and TRBJ2-5; TRBD2 matches at 9 bases. The J call may be mistaken, given a closer DNA end match to TRBJ2-7. This CDR3 is built from 16 residues. Germline values: CDR1 SGHRS, CDR2 YFSETQ.